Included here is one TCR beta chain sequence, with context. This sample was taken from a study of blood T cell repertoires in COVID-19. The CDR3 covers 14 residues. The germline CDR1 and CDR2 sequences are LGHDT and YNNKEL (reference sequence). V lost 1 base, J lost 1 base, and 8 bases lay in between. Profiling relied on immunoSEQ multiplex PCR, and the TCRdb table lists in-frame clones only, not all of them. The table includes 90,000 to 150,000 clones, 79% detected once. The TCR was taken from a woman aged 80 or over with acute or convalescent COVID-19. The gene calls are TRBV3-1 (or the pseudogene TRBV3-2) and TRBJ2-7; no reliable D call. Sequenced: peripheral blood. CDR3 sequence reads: CASSQGLGSYEQYF. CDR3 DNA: TGTGCCAGCAGCCAAGGACTCGGATCCTACGAGCAGTACTTC.